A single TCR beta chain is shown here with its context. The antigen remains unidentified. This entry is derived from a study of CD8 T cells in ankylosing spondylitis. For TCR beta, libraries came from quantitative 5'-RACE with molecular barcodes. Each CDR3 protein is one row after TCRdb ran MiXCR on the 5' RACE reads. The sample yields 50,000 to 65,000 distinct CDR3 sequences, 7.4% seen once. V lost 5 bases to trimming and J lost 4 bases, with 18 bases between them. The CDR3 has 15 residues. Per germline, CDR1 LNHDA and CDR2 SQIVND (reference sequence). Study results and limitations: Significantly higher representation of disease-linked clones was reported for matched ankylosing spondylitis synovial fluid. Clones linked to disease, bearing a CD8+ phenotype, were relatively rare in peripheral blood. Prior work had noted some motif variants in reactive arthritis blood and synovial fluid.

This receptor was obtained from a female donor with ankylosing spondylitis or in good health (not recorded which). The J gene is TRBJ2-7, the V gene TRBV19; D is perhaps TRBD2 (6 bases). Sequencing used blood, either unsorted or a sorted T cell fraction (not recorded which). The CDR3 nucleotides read TGTGCCAGTAGTCCGAAATACTCACGGGGGTACGAGCAGTACGTC. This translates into CASSPKYSRGYEQYV.